One and the same sample provided the 18 T cell receptor beta chains below, sequenced in a study of post-analysis software for immune sequencing data. Study results and caveats: Compared with controls, patients had more of roughly five TRBV segments, including TRBV5-6, TRBV5-1 and TRBV20-1.

Unique-molecular-identifier-tagged TCR beta cDNA libraries were used. TCRdb independently ran MiXCR on the PCR reads; one entry per CDR3 protein. The sample consists of approximately 730,000 distinct CDR3 sequences, just under 30% of them appearing once. Antigens for these TCRs are unknown. Sequencing input: blood. The receptors originated from a girl aged 10 to 17 with multiple sclerosis.

V is TRBV12-3 or TRBV12-4 and J is TRBJ2-1; 8 bases are a match to TRBD2. This CDR3 region has 16 residues. After removal of 0 bases from V and 5 bases from J, the junction contained 6 bases not matched to a gene. CDR3: CASSLALGSGDNEQFF. The CDR3 DNA reads TGTGCCAGCAGTTTAGCGCTGGGTAGCGGGGACAATGAGCAGTTCTTC.

This clonotype was seen a few times. For the CDR3, the DNA is TGTGCCAGCAGGGTAGGCCTGTACCAAGAGACCCAGTACTTC. Protein: CASRVGLYQETQYF. The chain joins TRBV28 to TRBJ2-5; D is unclear. Trimming left V 6 bases short and J 0 bases short, with 11 bases between. Germline V CDR1 and CDR2: MDHEN, SYDVKM. The CDR3 sequence is 14 residues long.

The chain links TRBV10-3 to TRBJ2-5; D not resolved. The V end was cut by 4 bases, the J end by 2 bases, with 11 bases between. This CDR3 has 14 amino acids. Germline CDR1 reads ENHRY; CDR2 reads SYGVKD. CDR3 coding DNA: TGTGCCATCAGTGGAGGATCCCTTCAAGAGACCCAGTACTTC. It translates to CAISGGSLQETQYF.

This clonotype was seen a handful of times. The chain joins TRBV5-1 to TRBJ2-3; 9 nucleotides line up with TRBD2. The CDR3 spans 16 residues. Per germline, CDR1 SGHRS and CDR2 YFSETQ. The J segment lost 9 bases and the V segment lost 4 bases, leaving 15 bases of the junction unmatched. CDR3 sequence (DNA): TGCGCCAGCAGCCCCGACGGCGGGGGGGTCGATACGACGCAGTATTTT. Protein sequence: CASSPDGGGVDTTQYF.

The genes are TRBV5-1 and TRBJ2-3; D may be TRBD2 (5 bases). Trimming shortened V by 0 bases and J by 4 bases, and 9 bases separated the two germline ends. The CDR3 is made up of 14 amino acids. Germline CDR1 and CDR2: SGHRS and YFSETQ. The chain's CDR3 is CASSLELGSDTQYF. For the CDR3, the DNA is TGCGCCAGCAGCTTGGAACTAGGATCAGATACGCAGTATTTT.

This rearrangement joins TRBV27 to TRBJ2-7, with 10 bases matching TRBD2. Unmatched junction bases numbered 12, after V lost 2 bases and J lost 2 bases. The CDR3 loop spans 18 amino acids. CDR1 MNHEY and CDR2 SMNVEV come from the germline V gene (reference sequence). This CDR3 is CASSLAGRASGGTYEQYF. DNA of the CDR3: TGTGCCAGCAGTTTAGCGGGCAGAGCTAGCGGGGGAACCTACGAGCAGTACTTC.

The rearrangement joins TRBV20-1 to TRBJ1-2; D is uncertain. Germline V gene data show CDR1 as DFQATT and CDR2 as SNEGSKA (reference sequence). Trimming pared 4 bases from V and 4 bases from J, leaving 13 bases between. CDR3 length: 13 amino acids. The CDR3 sequence: CSAIKPRTYGYTF. CDR3 nucleotides: TGCAGTGCTATAAAACCCCGGACCTATGGCTACACCTTC.

The rearrangement joins TRBV7-8 to TRBJ2-1, with 10 nucleotides matching TRBD2. The V gene end was trimmed by 6 bases and the J gene end by 7 bases; junction bases not matched to a gene: 12. In germline, CDR1 is SGHVS, CDR2 FQNEAQ. The CDR3 totals 16 residues. The CDR3 sequence: CASRFGVAGGTNEQFF. CDR3 coding DNA: TGTGCCAGCAGGTTCGGGGTAGCGGGGGGTACGAATGAGCAGTTCTTC.

The chain combines TRBV7-2 with TRBJ2-7; a possible D gene is TRBD1 (6 bases). V gave up 1 base and J gave up 2 bases, with 12 bases separating them. Per germline, CDR1 SGHTA and CDR2 FQGNSA. The CDR3 runs 15 residues. CDR3 amino acids: CASSLVVGHTYEQYF. DNA of the CDR3: TGTGCCAGCAGCTTAGTGGTGGGACACACCTACGAGCAGTACTTC.

The genes are TRBV20-1 and TRBJ2-7, with D perhaps being TRBD1 or TRBD2 (6 bases each). V dropped 3 bases and J dropped 0 bases, with 18 bases sitting between them. Germline loops: CDR1 DFQATT, CDR2 SNEGSKA (reference sequence). This CDR3 is 16 amino acids long. The chain's CDR3 is CSARDIRGLASYEQYF. CDR3 in DNA: TGCAGTGCTAGGGATATCCGGGGGCTAGCCTCCTACGAGCAGTACTTC.

This clonotype was seen a handful of times. The chain employs TRBV20-1 and TRBJ2-7; tentatively, D is TRBD1 (6 bases). Trimming cost V 1 base and J 2 bases, with 9 bases left between them. Germline CDR1 reads DFQATT; CDR2 reads SNEGSKA (reference sequence). CDR3 length equals 13 residues. The CDR3 sequence is CSARADSAYEQYF. The CDR3 nucleotides read TGCAGTGCTAGAGCGGACAGTGCCTACGAGCAGTACTTC.

This chain connects TRBV6-2 or TRBV6-3 to TRBJ2-3, with 7 nucleotides matching TRBD2. The CDR3 runs to 15 residues. J was trimmed by 2 bases and V by 8 bases; bases with no gene match: 10. The germline V gene encodes CDR1 MNHEY and CDR2 SVGEGT. The CDR3 region has the DNA TGTGCCAGCCGACTAGCCGGAGGCGTCACAGATACGCAGTATTTT. Translated: CASRLAGGVTDTQYF.

This chain uses TRBV20-1 with TRBJ1-2; no clear D. The germline V gene has CDR1 DFQATT and CDR2 SNEGSKA (reference sequence). Trimming cost V 0 bases and J 5 bases, with 13 bases left between them. The CDR3 is made up of 14 amino acids. CDR3 DNA sequence: TGCAGTGCTAGAGAGTCGGTAACAGTTTATGGCTACACCTTC. As protein: CSARESVTVYGYTF.

The J gene is TRBJ2-7, the V gene TRBV20-1; D is ambiguous. V lost 5 bases to trimming and J lost 0 bases, with 11 bases between them. The CDR3 is made up of 13 amino acids. Germline assignment: CDR1 DFQATT and CDR2 SNEGSKA (reference sequence). The CDR3 loop is CSASDMPSYEQYF. CDR3 nucleotides: TGCAGTGCTTCCGACATGCCCTCCTACGAGCAGTACTTC.

Note on this clonotype: A read error is likely, as this CDR3 ends without the conserved phenylalanine or tryptophan. V and J are TRBV29-1 and TRBJ2-3, with 9 bases aligning to TRBD2. Looked up from germline, CDR1 is SQVTM and CDR2 is ANQGSEA. There are 12 residues in the CDR3. The CDR3: CSKREGTDTQYV. CDR3 bases: TGCAGTAAGCGGGAGGGCACAGATACGCAGTATGTT.

V usage is TRBV27 and J usage is TRBJ1-5; D remains ambiguous. V lost 4 bases and J 3 bases, leaving 7 bases between the germline ends. Germline lookup yields CDR1 MNHEY and CDR2 SMNVEV (reference sequence). The CDR3 has 13 residues. The CDR3 here is CASSYQYNQPQHF. CDR3 in DNA: TGTGCCAGCAGTTATCAGTACAATCAGCCCCAGCATTTT.

This rearrangement joins TRBV3-1 to TRBJ2-3; D possibly corresponds to TRBD2 (6 bases). CDR3 size: 17 residues. V lost 0 bases and J lost 0, with 13 bases in between. Germline V lookup: CDR1 LGHDT, CDR2 YNNKEL (reference sequence). The CDR3 sequence: CASSQDLGRYSTDTQYF. In DNA, the CDR3 is TGTGCCAGCAGCCAAGATCTTGGGAGGTATAGCACAGATACGCAGTATTTT.

V and J are TRBV12-3 or TRBV12-4 and TRBJ1-1; TRBD1 might be the D (6 bases). This CDR3 is built from 15 residues. V lost 5 bases and J lost 3, with 16 bases in between. The CDR3 bases are TGTGCCAGCAGTGTATCCGGGGGCGTGGACACTGAAGCTTTCTTT. Its protein is CASSVSGGVDTEAFF.